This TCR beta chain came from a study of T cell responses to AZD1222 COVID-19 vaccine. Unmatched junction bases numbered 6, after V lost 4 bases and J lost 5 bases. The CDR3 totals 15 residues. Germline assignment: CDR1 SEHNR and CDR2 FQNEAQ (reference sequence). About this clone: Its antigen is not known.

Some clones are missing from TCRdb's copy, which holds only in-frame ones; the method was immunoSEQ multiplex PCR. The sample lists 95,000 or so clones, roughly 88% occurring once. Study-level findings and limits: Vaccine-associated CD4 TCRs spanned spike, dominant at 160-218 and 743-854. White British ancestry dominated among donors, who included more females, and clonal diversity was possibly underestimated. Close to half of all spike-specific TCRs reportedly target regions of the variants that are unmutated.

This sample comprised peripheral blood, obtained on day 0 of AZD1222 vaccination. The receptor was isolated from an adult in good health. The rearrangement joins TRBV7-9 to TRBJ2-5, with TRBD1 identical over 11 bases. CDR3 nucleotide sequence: TGTGCCAGCAGCTCAGGACAGGGGGCGAGGGAGACCCAGTACTTC. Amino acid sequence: CASSSGQGARETQYF.